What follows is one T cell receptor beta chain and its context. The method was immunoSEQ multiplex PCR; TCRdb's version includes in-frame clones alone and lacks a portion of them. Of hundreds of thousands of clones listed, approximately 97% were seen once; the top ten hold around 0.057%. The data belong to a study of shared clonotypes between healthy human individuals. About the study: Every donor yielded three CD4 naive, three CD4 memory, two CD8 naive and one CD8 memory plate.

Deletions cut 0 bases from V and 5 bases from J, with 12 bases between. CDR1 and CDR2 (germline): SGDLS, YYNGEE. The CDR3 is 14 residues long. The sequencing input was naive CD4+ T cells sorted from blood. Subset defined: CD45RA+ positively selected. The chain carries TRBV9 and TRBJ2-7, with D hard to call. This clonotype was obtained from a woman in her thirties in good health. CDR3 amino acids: CASSVGVATHEQYF. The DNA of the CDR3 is TGTGCCAGCAGCGTAGGGGTGGCTACCCACGAGCAGTACTTC. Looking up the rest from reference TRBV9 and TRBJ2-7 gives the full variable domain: DSGVTQTPKHLITATGQRVTLRCSPRSGDLSVYWYQQSLDQGLQFLIQYYNGEERAKGNILERFSAQQFPDLHSELNLSSLELGDSALYFCASSVGVATHEQYFGPGTRLTVT.